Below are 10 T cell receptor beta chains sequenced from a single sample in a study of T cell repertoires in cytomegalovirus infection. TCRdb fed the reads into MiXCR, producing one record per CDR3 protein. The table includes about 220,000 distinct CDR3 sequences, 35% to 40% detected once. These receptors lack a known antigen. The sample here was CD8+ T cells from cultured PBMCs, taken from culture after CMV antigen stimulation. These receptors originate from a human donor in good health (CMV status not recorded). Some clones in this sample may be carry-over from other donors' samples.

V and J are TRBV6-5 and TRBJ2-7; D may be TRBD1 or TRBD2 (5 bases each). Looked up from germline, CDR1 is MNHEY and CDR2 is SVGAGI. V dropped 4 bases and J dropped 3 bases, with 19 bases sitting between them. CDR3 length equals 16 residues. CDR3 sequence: CASSFRWTTRGYEQYF. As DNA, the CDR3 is TGTGCCAGCAGTTTTAGATGGACGACGAGGGGCTACGAGCAGTACTTC.

CDR3 in amino acids: CATSDFPGNEQFF. Here the CDR3 DNA reads TGTGCCACCAGTGATTTCCCAGGGAATGAGCAGTTCTTC. The genes are TRBV24-1 and TRBJ2-1; D is possibly TRBD1 (5 bases). V lost 1 base to trimming and J lost 7 bases, with 7 bases between them. The CDR3 contains 13 residues. The germline CDR1 and CDR2 sequences are KGHDR and SFDVKD.

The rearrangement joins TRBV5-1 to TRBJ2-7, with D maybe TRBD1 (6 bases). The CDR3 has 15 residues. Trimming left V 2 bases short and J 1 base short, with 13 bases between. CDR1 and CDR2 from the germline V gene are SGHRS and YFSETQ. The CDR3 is CASSFFQGPSYEQYF. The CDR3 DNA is TGCGCCAGCAGCTTCTTTCAGGGGCCTTCCTACGAGCAGTACTTC.

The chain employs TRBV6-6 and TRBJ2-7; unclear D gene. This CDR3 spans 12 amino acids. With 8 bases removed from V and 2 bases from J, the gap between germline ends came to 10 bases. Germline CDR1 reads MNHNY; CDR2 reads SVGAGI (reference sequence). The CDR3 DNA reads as TGTGCCAGCTACACACCTCCCTACGAGCAGTACTTC. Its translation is CASYTPPYEQYF.

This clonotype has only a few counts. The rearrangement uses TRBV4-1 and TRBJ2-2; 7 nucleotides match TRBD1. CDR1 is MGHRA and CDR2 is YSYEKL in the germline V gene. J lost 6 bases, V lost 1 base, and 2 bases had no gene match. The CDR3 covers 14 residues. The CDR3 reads CASSQADRSGELFF. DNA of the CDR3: TGCGCCAGCAGCCAAGCGGACAGGTCCGGGGAGCTGTTTTTT.

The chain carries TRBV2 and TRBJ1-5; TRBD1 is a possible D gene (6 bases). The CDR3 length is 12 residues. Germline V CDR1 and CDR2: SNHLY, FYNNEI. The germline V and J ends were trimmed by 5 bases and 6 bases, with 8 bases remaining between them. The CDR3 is CASSQGRQPQHF. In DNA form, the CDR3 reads TGTGCCAGCAGTCAGGGGCGTCAGCCCCAGCATTTT. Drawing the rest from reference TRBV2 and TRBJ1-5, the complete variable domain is EPEVTQTPSHQVTQMGQEVILRCVPISNHLYFYWYRQILGQKVEFLVSFYNNEISEKSEIFDDQFSVERPDGSNFTLKIRSTKLEDSAMYFCASSQGRQPQHFGDGTRLSIL.

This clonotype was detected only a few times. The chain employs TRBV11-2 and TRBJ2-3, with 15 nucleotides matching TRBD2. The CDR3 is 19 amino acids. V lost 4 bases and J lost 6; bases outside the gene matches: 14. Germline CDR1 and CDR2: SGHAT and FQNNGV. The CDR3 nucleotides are TGTGCCAGCAGCTCATACCGGGCGGGACTAGCGGGGGGATGGGATACGCAGTATTTT. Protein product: CASSSYRAGLAGGWDTQYF. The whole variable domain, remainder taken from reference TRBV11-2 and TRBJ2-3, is EAGVAQSPRYKIIEKRQSVAFWCNPISGHATLYWYQQILGQGPKLLIQFQNNGVVDDSQLPKDRFSAERLKGVDSTLKIQPAKLEDSAVYLCASSSYRAGLAGGWDTQYFGPGTRLTVL.

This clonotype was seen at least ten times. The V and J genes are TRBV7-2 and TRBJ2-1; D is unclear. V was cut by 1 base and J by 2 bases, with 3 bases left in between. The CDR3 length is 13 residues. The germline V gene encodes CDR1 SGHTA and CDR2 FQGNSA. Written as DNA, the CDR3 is TGTGCCAGCAGCTTAGACGCCTACAATGAGCAGTTCTTC. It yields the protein CASSLDAYNEQFF.

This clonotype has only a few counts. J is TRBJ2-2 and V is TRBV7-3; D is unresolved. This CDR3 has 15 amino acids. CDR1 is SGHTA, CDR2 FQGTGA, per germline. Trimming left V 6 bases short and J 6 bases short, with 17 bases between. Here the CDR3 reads CASRAAVLPAGELFF. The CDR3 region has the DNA TGTGCCAGCAGAGCCGCGGTCTTACCGGCCGGGGAGCTGTTTTTT.

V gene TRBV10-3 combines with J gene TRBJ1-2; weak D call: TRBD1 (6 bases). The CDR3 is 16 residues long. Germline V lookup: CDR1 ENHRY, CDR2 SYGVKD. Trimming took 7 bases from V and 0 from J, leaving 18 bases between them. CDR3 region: CAIKRLFGQTNYGYTF. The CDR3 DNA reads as TGTGCCATCAAGAGACTTTTTGGACAGACTAACTATGGCTACACCTTC.